This TCR beta chain emerged from a study of blood T cell repertoires in COVID-19. Germline V lookup: CDR1 SGHTA, CDR2 FQGNSA. Trimming took 5 bases from V and 2 from J; bases not matched to a gene: 9. The CDR3 extends over 16 amino acids. Here immunoSEQ multiplex PCR was the method, and the copy in TCRdb shows in-frame clones only, minus some. Of hundreds of thousands of clones in the sample, 79% were seen once. The receptor was derived from a woman aged 40 to 55 with active or convalescent COVID-19. Input material: peripheral blood. The V gene is TRBV7-2, the J gene TRBJ2-3; 8 positions agree with TRBD2. The CDR3 is CASSPRLAGTTDTQYF. CDR3 DNA: TGTGCCAGCAGCCCCCGGTTAGCGGGGACCACAGATACGCAGTATTTT.